This TCR beta chain was observed in a study of blood T cell repertoires in COVID-19 (TCRdb year 2020). Regarding the complete study: Samples covering the acute and convalescent phases of COVID-19 were provided by collaborators in the United States, Italy and Spain. The sample metadata nearly always contained a de-identified subject ID, COVID-19 status, age in years and sex. Deeply sampled blood TCRbeta repertoires from subjects exposed to, actively infected with, or recovered from COVID-19 were included in the dataset. The material from the prospective study consisted of cDNA or gDNA derived from T cells, B-cell-depleted T cells, or PBMCs. Where available, HLA class I and class II types were obtained from metadata supplied by the sample provider rather than from assay-based typing. The samples were drawn from the first 160 participants of the ongoing ImmuneRACE study and from over 950 subjects provided by 6 global collaborators. The repertoires were released in a freely available public database meant as a resource for research on the immune response to SARS-CoV-2.

Collaborating institutions collected whole blood in K2EDTA tubes following their own protocols. For TCRbeta analysis, collaborators shipped samples in one of three forms: frozen whole blood, isolated PBMCs, or DNA extracted from either of those sample types. Study-level results and caveats: The quantity of clinical and demographic metadata differed by source and by participant and was supplied without curation.

The immunoSEQ Assay, a bias-controlled multiplex PCR, was used to amplify TCRbeta CDR3 regions from genomic DNA. The paper's processing steps were these. Within the assay, amplification of reference gene primers was used to estimate how many nucleated cells each sample contained. To quantify the absolute abundance of each unique TCRbeta CDR3 rearrangement, sequence reads were collapsed and filtered. For each sample, productive Simpson clonality was calculated as the square root of Simpson's diversity index across productive rearrangements. The immuneACCESS repertoire file appears here via TCRdb, limited to in-frame rearrangements. These files lack a portion of the clones; in checked studies, under half of the deficit traces to unresolved V genes, and the cause of the others is not known. That table is the source of V, J and clone size, and D and trimming were worked out from the DNA. The table for this sample lists approximately 100,000 clones; 80% to 95% of them were counted only once. The top ten clonotypes cover more than 0.85% of the sample.

With regard to this clone: The antigen it recognizes is unknown. The sample holds no much larger clone one base away, and base qualities are not on file.

Unmatched junction bases come to 10, with V trimmed by 6 bases and J by 7 bases. Including the terminal cysteine and phenylalanine, the CDR3 comprises 15 residues. CDR3 DNA is the only sequence kept; it has 45 bases, read in frame from the first base. The germline V gene encodes CDR1 MDHEN and CDR2 SYDVKM. The rearrangement joined TRBV28 to TRBJ2-1, and TRBD1 aligns with 9 junction nucleotides. This receptor was identified in a man aged 55 to 70 with acute or convalescent COVID-19. The specimen was peripheral blood. The CDR3 has the sequence CASRETGTGKNEQFF. The base sequence is TGTGCCAGCAGAGAAACCGGGACAGGGAAGAATGAGCAGTTCTTC.